The rows below give T cell receptor beta chains drawn from one sample of a study of regulatory T cells in long-lasting Graves disease. TCRdb reprocessed the multiplex PCR reads with MiXCR, giving one entry per CDR3 protein. The top ten hold 8% to 10% of the sample, which has about 500,000 distinct CDR3 sequences, 12% seen once. These data were likewise used in another study, on T cells in Graves' hyperthyroidism and ophthalmopathy.

The source was peripheral blood mononuclear cells (PBMCs), collected at new diagnosis, from a patient treated with antithyroid drugs. These receptors all come from a woman in her 30s with Graves disease. Each CDR3 is given with its conserved first and last residue. Each record gives: V gene, J gene, CDR3 protein.

v_gene: TRBV28
j_gene: TRBJ1-2
CDR3aa: CASSSPGAGTVGYTF

v_gene: TRBV9
j_gene: TRBJ1-3
CDR3aa: CASSVATGSGNTIYF

v_gene: TRBV9
j_gene: TRBJ2-1
CDR3aa: CASSVGGTSGYNEQFF

v_gene: TRBV7-2
j_gene: TRBJ2-3
CDR3aa: CASSLKRASGSTDTQYF

v_gene: TRBV28
j_gene: TRBJ1-2
CDR3aa: CASSFGGTARDYGYTF

v_gene: TRBV28
j_gene: TRBJ1-1
CDR3aa: CASSAIMDRFTEAFF

v_gene: TRBV7-6
j_gene: TRBJ2-3
CDR3aa: CASSLAGSGSRTDTQYF

v_gene: TRBV4-3
j_gene: TRBJ2-3
CDR3aa: CASSPWDREADTQYF

v_gene: TRBV24-1
j_gene: TRBJ2-5
CDR3aa: CATSAGGGYLQETQYF

v_gene: TRBV27
j_gene: TRBJ1-2
CDR3aa: CASSSWGGGAGYTF

v_gene: TRBV6-1
j_gene: TRBJ1-2
CDR3aa: CASKIGDGYTF

v_gene: TRBV7-2
j_gene: TRBJ1-4
CDR3aa: CASSLARSVNEKLFF

v_gene: TRBV20-1
j_gene: TRBJ2-7
CDR3aa: CSARDRAGTRRYEQYF

v_gene: TRBV30
j_gene: TRBJ1-1
CDR3aa: CAWSKGRGNTEAFF

v_gene: TRBV20-1
j_gene: TRBJ2-3
CDR3aa: CSAHGGVREVRDTQYF

v_gene: TRBV7-9
j_gene: TRBJ1-6
CDR3aa: CASSLGTSWDSPLHF

v_gene: TRBV7-2
j_gene: TRBJ2-1
CDR3aa: CASSPDAGNEQFF

v_gene: TRBV7-3
j_gene: TRBJ1-1
CDR3aa: CASSPDRGRGAFF

v_gene: TRBV25-1
j_gene: TRBJ1-6
CDR3aa: CASSELGPSRSPLHF

v_gene: TRBV6-2/TRBV6-3
j_gene: TRBJ1-2
CDR3aa: CASSYREGYANYGYTF

v_gene: TRBV7-3
j_gene: TRBJ2-5
CDR3aa: CASSLGTGGAETQYF

v_gene: TRBV5-5
j_gene: TRBJ2-3
CDR3aa: CASSFRQGHEDTQYF

v_gene: TRBV28
j_gene: TRBJ1-2
CDR3aa: CASSLAGLSNGYTF

v_gene: TRBV15
j_gene: TRBJ2-5
CDR3aa: CATSRDQGGQETQYF

v_gene: TRBV20-1
j_gene: TRBJ1-3
CDR3aa: CSAGRGSGNTIYF

v_gene: TRBV5-1
j_gene: TRBJ2-3
CDR3aa: CASSTRSVVDTQYF

v_gene: TRBV19
j_gene: TRBJ1-6
CDR3aa: CASRTRQGYNSPLHF

v_gene: TRBV5-1
j_gene: TRBJ1-1
CDR3aa: CASSLVGAPGETGAFF

v_gene: TRBV7-9
j_gene: TRBJ1-2
CDR3aa: CASSLARLNYGYTF

v_gene: TRBV2
j_gene: TRBJ2-1
CDR3aa: CASSEEGVVRGNEQFF

v_gene: TRBV30
j_gene: TRBJ1-4
CDR3aa: CAWTRGPSWGEKLFF

v_gene: TRBV20-1
j_gene: TRBJ1-5
CDR3aa: CSASRQGLNQPQHF

v_gene: TRBV4-3
j_gene: TRBJ1-3
CDR3aa: CASSQEPGTVGNTIYF

v_gene: TRBV18
j_gene: TRBJ2-1
CDR3aa: CASSPTAYSGRNNEQFF

v_gene: TRBV28
j_gene: TRBJ1-5
CDR3aa: CASSLRQGVLGNQPQHF

v_gene: TRBV6-9
j_gene: TRBJ2-1
CDR3aa: CASSYGPGTGFISYNEQFF

v_gene: TRBV6-5
j_gene: TRBJ1-2
CDR3aa: CASSFQANYGYTF

v_gene: TRBV10-3
j_gene: TRBJ1-1
CDR3aa: CAISSSGAGGVNTEAFF

v_gene: TRBV28
j_gene: TRBJ2-3
CDR3aa: CASSTFTDTQYF

v_gene: TRBV6-4
j_gene: TRBJ2-2
CDR3aa: CASSQLAGVRTGELFF

v_gene: TRBV11-2
j_gene: TRBJ1-6
CDR3aa: CASSLWGGYGSPLHF

v_gene: TRBV6-1
j_gene: TRBJ1-2
CDR3aa: CASSEMDRLGGYTF

v_gene: TRBV6-2/TRBV6-3
j_gene: TRBJ2-1
CDR3aa: CASSYVRLAEQFF

v_gene: TRBV5-1
j_gene: TRBJ2-3
CDR3aa: CASSTEQGARTDTQYF

v_gene: TRBV11-3
j_gene: TRBJ2-1
CDR3aa: CASSLTGTGGYNEQFF

v_gene: TRBV18
j_gene: TRBJ2-4
CDR3aa: CASSPLDRGAKNIQYF

v_gene: TRBV3-1
j_gene: TRBJ2-7
CDR3aa: CASSQGKGRYEQYF

v_gene: TRBV6-1
j_gene: TRBJ2-1
CDR3aa: CAGGATSYNEQFF

v_gene: TRBV9
j_gene: TRBJ2-1
CDR3aa: CASSSPIDSSLDNEQFF

v_gene: TRBV19
j_gene: TRBJ2-5
CDR3aa: CASSMASGGAQETQYF

v_gene: TRBV12-3/TRBV12-4
j_gene: TRBJ2-1
CDR3aa: CASSPPRSSGRDNEQFF

v_gene: TRBV6-4
j_gene: TRBJ1-2
CDR3aa: CASSRQTTQGAGYTF

v_gene: TRBV2
j_gene: TRBJ1-1
CDR3aa: CASRAGQMNTEAFF

v_gene: TRBV20-1
j_gene: TRBJ1-1
CDR3aa: CSATVELLEAFF